Presented here are 21 T cell receptor beta chains from one specimen sequenced in a study of STAT5B mutations in CD4+ large granular lymphocyte leukemia. Repertoires were generated with immunoSEQ multiplex PCR, while TCRdb's copy carries only in-frame clones and drops some. This table holds 45,000 or so clones, roughly 85% found once. Sample: CD4+ T cells from blood buffy coats. The receptors originated from a human donor in good health.

This clone was detected only once. The rearrangement joins TRBV18 to TRBJ2-1; unclear D gene. V was pared by 5 bases and J by 7 bases, with 6 bases between. This CDR3 has 11 residues. CDR1 is KGHSH and CDR2 is LQKENI in the germline V gene. The DNA for the CDR3 is TGTGCCAGCTCATACTCTAATGAGCAGTTCTTC. Protein product: CASSYSNEQFF.

This clone was recorded a few times. The CDR3 region is CASRYAGSTDTQYF. CDR3 nucleotide sequence: TGTGCCAGCAGGTACGCCGGTAGCACAGATACGCAGTATTTT. The genes are TRBV7-9 and TRBJ2-3; D unclear. The CDR3 length is 14 residues. With 6 bases removed from V and 0 bases from J, the gap between germline ends came to 10 bases. Germline V gives CDR1 SEHNR, CDR2 FQNEAQ (reference sequence).

This rearrangement joins TRBV11-3 to TRBJ2-7; D is unclear. V was trimmed by 2 bases and J by 3 bases, leaving 14 bases between them. Per the germline V gene, CDR1 is SGHNT and CDR2 is YENEEA. The CDR3 contains 15 residues. This chain's CDR3 is CASSLKGPRNYEQYF. CDR3 sequence (DNA): TGTGCCAGCAGCTTAAAGGGCCCAAGGAACTACGAGCAGTACTTC.

The chain combines TRBV5-1 with TRBJ1-2; tentative D call: TRBD1 (5 bases). Trimming shortened V by 0 bases and J by 7 bases, and 13 bases separated the two germline ends. Germline V gives CDR1 SGHRS, CDR2 YFSETQ. The CDR3 is 14 amino acids. This CDR3 reads CASSLETVWRGYTF. The CDR3 coding sequence is TGCGCCAGCAGCTTGGAGACAGTTTGGCGTGGCTACACCTTC.

The V and J genes are TRBV7-8 and TRBJ1-1; no clear D gene. The CDR3 has 15 amino acids. Germline V gene sequence: CDR1 SGHVS, CDR2 FQNEAQ. Trimming left V 4 bases short and J 0 bases short, with 12 bases between. In DNA, the CDR3 is TGTGCCAGCAGCTCTCGCGGACGGCTGAACACTGAAGCTTTCTTT. Translated, it gives CASSSRGRLNTEAFF.

The chain joins TRBV5-6 to TRBJ2-1; 9 nucleotides agree with TRBD2. The germline CDR1 and CDR2 sequences are SGHDT and YYEEEE. This CDR3 is 15 amino acids long. The V and J ends lost 0 bases and 4 bases, in that order; junction bases with no gene match: 2. This chain's CDR3 is CASSLGGLAYNEQFF. For the CDR3, the DNA is TGTGCCAGCAGCTTGGGAGGACTAGCGTACAATGAGCAGTTCTTC.

CDR3 sequence reads: CASSVGGRHYNEQFF. As DNA, the CDR3 is TGTGCCAGCAGCGTAGGCGGTCGACACTACAATGAGCAGTTCTTC. The rearrangement links TRBV9 to TRBJ2-1; no firm D call. V was clipped by 0 bases and J by 3 bases, with 10 bases between them. The CDR3 totals 15 residues. In germline, CDR1 is SGDLS, CDR2 YYNGEE.

V is TRBV28 and J is TRBJ2-5, with 7 bases matching TRBD1. The CDR3 totals 16 residues. Per the germline V gene, CDR1 is MDHEN and CDR2 is SYDVKM. The V gene end was trimmed by 4 bases and the J gene end by 2 bases; junction bases not matched to a gene: 10. The DNA for the CDR3 is TGTGCCAGCAGTTATCAACCCGGGACAGTTCAAGAGACCCAGTACTTC. Amino acid sequence: CASSYQPGTVQETQYF.

The gene calls are TRBV30 and TRBJ1-1; D gene unclear. V lost 0 bases to trimming and J lost 3 bases, with 8 bases between them. CDR1 and CDR2 from the germline V gene are GTSNPN and SVGIG (reference sequence). This CDR3 spans 13 amino acids. CDR3: CAWSVQGYTEAFF. The CDR3 DNA sequence: TGTGCCTGGAGTGTACAAGGCTACACTGAAGCTTTCTTT.

CDR3 residues: CSVARTETQYF. Here the CDR3 DNA reads TGCAGCGTTGCGAGAACAGAGACCCAGTACTTC. The rearrangement joins TRBV29-1 to TRBJ2-5; D is unclear. This CDR3 is 11 amino acids long. Germline CDR1 and CDR2: SQVTM and ANQGSEA. V was trimmed by 4 bases and J by 4 bases, leaving 7 bases between them.

This clone turned up a few times. The genes are TRBV7-9 and TRBJ1-2; no definite D call. Trimming left V 0 bases short and J 3 bases short, with 8 bases between. The germline V gene encodes CDR1 SEHNR and CDR2 FQNEAQ (reference sequence). This CDR3 is 14 amino acids long. CDR3 loop: CASSLADGDYGYTF. The CDR3 nucleotides are TGTGCCAGCAGCTTAGCCGACGGAGACTATGGCTACACCTTC. The full variable domain, completed using reference TRBV7-9 and TRBJ1-2, is DTGVSQNPRHKITKRGQNVTFRCDPISEHNRLYWYRQTLGQGPEFLTYFQNEAQLEKSRLLSDRFSAERPKGSFSTLEIQRTEQGDSAMYLCASSLADGDYGYTFGSGTRLTVV.

V gene TRBV28 combines with J gene TRBJ2-3; TRBD1 matches 9 bases. Germline loops: CDR1 MDHEN, CDR2 SYDVKM. V trimming: 5 bases; J trimming: 1 base; junction bases outside the gene matches: 13. There are 18 residues in the CDR3. Here the CDR3 DNA reads TGTGCCAGCAGTGGTCGGGACAGGGCCCTTCCTGGCACAGATACGCAGTATTTT. It is translated as CASSGRDRALPGTDTQYF.

This chain joins TRBV5-5 and TRBJ1-1; unclear D gene. The CDR3 totals 11 residues. Between the trimmed V and J ends, which lost 2 bases and 7 bases, there was a span of 6 bases. From germline, CDR1 is SGHKS and CDR2 YYEKEE (reference sequence). Here the CDR3 DNA reads TGTGCCAGCAGCTTTGGGAATGAAGCTTTCTTT. As protein: CASSFGNEAFF. Full variable domain (outside the CDR3, taken from reference TRBV5-5 and TRBJ1-1): DAGVTQSPTHLIKTRGQQVTLRCSPISGHKSVSWYQQVLGQGPQFIFQYYEKEERGRGNFPDRFSARQFPNYSSELNVNALLLGDSALYLCASSFGNEAFFGQGTRLTVV.

The chain has TRBV7-9 and TRBJ1-4; possibly TRBD1 for D (6 bases). V was cut by 2 bases and J by 6 bases, with 10 bases left in between. CDR1 SEHNR and CDR2 FQNEAQ come from the germline V gene (reference sequence). This CDR3 has 14 amino acids. Here the CDR3 DNA reads TGTGCCAGCAGCTTATTGAGACAGGATGAAAAACTGTTTTTT. It is translated as CASSLLRQDEKLFF. The full variable domain, completed using reference TRBV7-9 and TRBJ1-4, is DTGVSQNPRHKITKRGQNVTFRCDPISEHNRLYWYRQTLGQGPEFLTYFQNEAQLEKSRLLSDRFSAERPKGSFSTLEIQRTEQGDSAMYLCASSLLRQDEKLFFGSGTQLSVL.

The gene calls are TRBV19 and TRBJ2-3; D is uncertain. Germline loops: CDR1 LNHDA, CDR2 SQIVND (reference sequence). The V end was cut by 10 bases, the J end by 9 bases, with 14 bases between. The CDR3 is made up of 11 amino acids. The CDR3 spells CAIGTPETQYF. The DNA for the CDR3 is TGTGCCATCGGTACTCCCGAGACGCAGTATTTT.

This clone was recorded once. This chain uses TRBV19 with TRBJ1-2, with D possibly being TRBD1 (5 bases). V lost 5 bases and J lost 8, with 21 bases in between. Per germline, CDR1 LNHDA and CDR2 SQIVND (reference sequence). This CDR3 comprises 15 residues. The chain's CDR3 is CASSLRTTAGEGYTF. The DNA for the CDR3 is TGTGCCAGTAGTTTAAGGACAACCGCCGGGGAAGGCTACACCTTC.

This clone was seen only a few times. The chain has TRBV4-1 and TRBJ1-2; 7 bases line up with TRBD1. The CDR3 is 13 residues long. CDR1 and CDR2 from the germline V gene are MGHRA and YSYEKL. The trim removed 3 bases at V and 11 bases at J, leaving 9 bases unmatched. CDR3 protein: CASSHPGTALYTF. CDR3 DNA sequence: TGCGCCAGCAGCCACCCCGGGACAGCTCTTTACACCTTC.

The chain joins TRBV14 to TRBJ1-1; D is undetermined. The CDR3 runs to 13 residues. Trimming shortened V by 3 bases and J by 10 bases, and 15 bases separated the two germline ends. Germline values: CDR1 SGHDN, CDR2 FVKESK. The CDR3 region is CASSHRLGAIAFF. CDR3 in DNA: TGTGCCAGCAGCCATCGCCTGGGAGCCATAGCTTTCTTT.

This clone was seen only once. The chain recombines TRBV27 with TRBJ2-1; D is undetermined. Per the germline V gene, CDR1 is MNHEY and CDR2 is SMNVEV (reference sequence). Trimming shortened V by 1 base and J by 4 bases, and 8 bases separated the two germline ends. The length of the CDR3 is 14 residues. The CDR3 DNA reads TGTGCCAGCAGTTTATTAGGACCATACAATGAGCAGTTCTTC. It codes for CASSLLGPYNEQFF.

The chain employs TRBV5-1 and TRBJ1-5; 7 bases fit TRBD1. With 0 bases clipped from V and 5 bases from J, the junction kept 5 bases outside the gene matches. This CDR3 region has 15 residues. The germline V gene encodes CDR1 SGHRS and CDR2 YFSETQ. The CDR3 spells CASSLEGDSYQPQHF. In DNA form, the CDR3 reads TGCGCCAGCAGCTTGGAAGGGGACAGTTATCAGCCCCAGCATTTT.

This chain uses TRBV29-1 with TRBJ2-7; the match to TRBD2 covers 11 bases. The length of the CDR3 is 16 residues. Trimming removed 3 bases from V and 5 bases from J; junction bases left unmatched: 12. Germline CDR1 SQVTM, CDR2 ANQGSEA. The CDR3 DNA sequence: TGCAGCGTTGAGGTTTCCACTAGCGGGAGTATCCACGAGCAGTACTTC. This sequence encodes CSVEVSTSGSIHEQYF.